These 18 T cell receptor beta chains came from one sample sequenced in a study of T cell clonotyping in hematopoietic cell transplantation. TCRdb's copy holds only in-frame clones and misses some; the assay was immunoSEQ multiplex PCR. The sample comprises around 15,000 clones, about 98% of which are singletons, and 4.2% rests with the top ten. Sequenced material: peripheral blood mononuclear cells, taken 30 days after allogeneic stem cell transplant. The origin of the receptors is a female patient in her forties or fifties who had an allogeneic stem cell transplant from an unrelated donor, so T cells may come from the graft donor. Some clones in this sample may be carry-over from other donors' samples.

This clone was observed once. The chain uses TRBV6-4 and TRBJ2-3; D is perhaps TRBD2 (5 bases). Germline CDR1 reads MRHNA; CDR2 reads SNTAGT. This CDR3 comprises 14 residues. The V end was cut by 3 bases, the J end by 1 base, with 8 bases between. The CDR3 DNA reads TGTGCCAGCAGTGAGGAAGCGGGCACAGATACGCAGTATTTT. Translating it yields CASSEEAGTDTQYF.

CDR3 region: CASSLVWDSPEAFF. CDR3 in DNA: TGCGCCAGCAGCTTGGTATGGGACAGCCCTGAAGCTTTCTTT. The chain employs TRBV5-1 and TRBJ1-1; the match to TRBD1 covers 7 bases. Germline V gives CDR1 SGHRS, CDR2 YFSETQ. The CDR3 runs 14 residues. The trim removed 0 bases at V and 6 bases at J, leaving 5 bases unmatched.

V is TRBV7-2 and J is TRBJ2-7; D call uncertain. The CDR3 has 10 amino acids. Germline loops: CDR1 SGHTA, CDR2 FQGNSA. Trimming removed 1 base from V and 6 bases from J, with 1 base in between. CDR3 sequence (DNA): TGTGCCAGCAGCTTAGGCGAGCAGTACTTC. As protein: CASSLGEQYF.

In its sample, this clone was seen once. CDR3 protein: CASSFRGAGFYEQYF. The DNA for the CDR3 is TGTGCCAGCAGTTTTAGGGGGGCAGGGTTCTACGAGCAGTACTTC. The V gene is TRBV27, the J gene TRBJ2-7; D is tentatively TRBD1 or TRBD2 (6 bases each). Trimming left V 3 bases short and J 3 bases short, with 15 bases between. The CDR3 extends over 15 amino acids. Germline CDR1 and CDR2: MNHEY and SMNVEV (reference sequence).

This clone was found once. This CDR3 is CATSSEGQGSGYTF. The CDR3 DNA sequence: TGTGCCACCAGCAGCGAGGGGCAAGGTAGTGGCTACACCTTC. The V and J genes are TRBV15 and TRBJ1-2; D possibly corresponds to TRBD1 (5 bases). The V end was cut by 3 bases, the J end by 7 bases, with 15 bases between. The length of the CDR3 is 14 residues. Germline V gene sequence: CDR1 LNHNV, CDR2 YYDKDF (reference sequence).

The CDR3 sequence is CASSLKGTNEQFF. For the CDR3, the DNA is TGTGCCAGCAGCTTGAAAGGGACCAATGAGCAGTTCTTC. This sequence joins TRBV5-4 and TRBJ2-1, with D perhaps assigned TRBD1 or TRBD2 (5 bases each). The germline CDR1 and CDR2 sequences are SGHNT and YYREEE (reference sequence). Trimming pared 1 base from V and 6 bases from J, leaving 8 bases between. This CDR3 is built from 13 residues.

The V and J genes are TRBV6-6 and TRBJ1-4, with D perhaps TRBD1 (6 bases). Trimming took off 8 bases at V and 7 bases at J, with 14 bases between the two ends. This CDR3 comprises 13 residues. The germline CDR1 and CDR2 sequences are MNHNY and SVGAGI (reference sequence). The CDR3 loop reads CASGGGSGEKLFF. The CDR3 DNA reads TGTGCCAGCGGAGGGGGGAGCGGTGAAAAACTGTTTTTT.

The J gene is TRBJ2-5, the V gene TRBV5-4; maybe TRBD2 (6 bases). The V end was cut by 4 bases, the J end by 5 bases, with 18 bases between. This CDR3 comprises 15 residues. CDR1 is SGHNT and CDR2 is YYREEE in the germline V gene (reference sequence). CDR3 bases: TGTGCCAGCAGCCCCCAGGACCATGGAGGGGAGACCCAGTACTTC. It translates to CASSPQDHGGETQYF.

The V gene is TRBV5-1, the J gene TRBJ2-5; 10 bases are shared with TRBD2. The CDR3 sequence is 14 residues long. V trimming: 2 bases; J trimming: 3 bases; junction bases outside the gene matches: 1. In germline, CDR1 is SGHRS, CDR2 YFSETQ. In DNA, the CDR3 is TGCGCCAGCAGCTTCGGACTAGCGGAAGAGACCCAGTACTTC. This codes for CASSFGLAEETQYF.

The chain links TRBV4-2 to TRBJ2-5, with no clear D. Germline CDR1 is LGHNA and CDR2 is YNFKEQ. V lost 3 bases, J lost 0 bases, and 11 bases lay in between. There are 15 residues in the CDR3. The CDR3 DNA reads TGTGCCAGCAGCCATAACAGCTTGTACCAAGAGACCCAGTACTTC. Its protein is CASSHNSLYQETQYF.

V and J are TRBV14 and TRBJ1-5; D is unresolved. The CDR3 loop spans 13 amino acids. Germline V CDR1 and CDR2: SGHDN, FVKESK. Trimming stripped 6 bases from V and 5 bases from J, with 11 bases between. CDR3 region: CASSQRRDQPQHF. As DNA, the CDR3 is TGTGCCAGCAGTCAAAGGAGGGATCAGCCCCAGCATTTT.

V is TRBV18 and J is TRBJ2-3; tentatively, D is TRBD2 (6 bases). The V end was cut by 6 bases, the J end by 6 bases, with 10 bases between. CDR3 length equals 12 residues. CDR1 is KGHSH, CDR2 LQKENI, per germline. Here the CDR3 reads CASSLGSDTQYF. CDR3 DNA sequence: TGTGCCAGCTCGCTCGGGAGTGATACGCAGTATTTT.

This chain joins TRBV25-1 and TRBJ2-1; D unresolved. The CDR3 loop spans 15 amino acids. Germline CDR1 and CDR2: MGHDK and SYGVNS. V was pared by 3 bases and J by 0 bases, with 9 bases between. CDR3 sequence: CASSERQGSYNEQFF. Here the CDR3 DNA reads TGTGCCAGCAGTGAGAGACAAGGCTCCTACAATGAGCAGTTCTTC.

The V gene is TRBV14, the J gene TRBJ1-3, with D maybe TRBD1 (6 bases). V was pared by 5 bases and J by 0 bases, with 14 bases between. From germline, CDR1 is SGHDN and CDR2 FVKESK. CDR3 size: 16 residues. CDR3 region: CASSMAQGHSGNTIYF. CDR3 DNA: TGTGCCAGCAGCATGGCGCAGGGGCACTCTGGAAACACCATATATTTT.

The chain carries TRBV19 and TRBJ2-2; the D gene could be TRBD1 or TRBD2 (6 bases each). The V gene lost 8 bases and the J gene lost 2 bases, with 9 bases spanning the gap. Germline CDR1 reads LNHDA; CDR2 reads SQIVND (reference sequence). This CDR3 spans 13 amino acids. The CDR3 DNA sequence: TGTGCCAGTGGGGGGCCCAACACCGGGGAGCTGTTTTTT. The encoded protein is CASGGPNTGELFF.

The chain links TRBV6-5 to TRBJ1-1; the D is unclear. Germline assignment: CDR1 MNHEY and CDR2 SVGAGI. The CDR3 has 12 amino acids. Trimming took off 7 bases at V and 5 bases at J, with 11 bases between the two ends. DNA of the CDR3: TGTGCCAGCATCGGCGGGGTGACTGAAGCTTTCTTT. It is translated as CASIGGVTEAFF.

The rearrangement uses TRBV7-9 and TRBJ1-6; 9 bases fit TRBD1. After removal of 5 bases from V and 10 bases from J, the junction contained 9 bases not matched to a gene. CDR1 and CDR2 (germline): SEHNR, FQNEAQ (reference sequence). The CDR3 extends over 15 amino acids. Here the CDR3 reads CASSDMDRGGSPLHF. For the CDR3, the DNA is TGTGCCAGCAGCGATATGGACAGGGGAGGGTCACCCCTCCACTTT.

V is TRBV5-6 and J is TRBJ2-6; D unresolved. Germline lookup yields CDR1 SGHDT and CDR2 YYEEEE. This CDR3 spans 15 amino acids. V was trimmed by 4 bases and J by 0 bases, leaving 8 bases between them. CDR3 sequence reads: CASSLGFSGANVLTF. The CDR3 region has the DNA TGTGCCAGCAGCCTGGGGTTCTCTGGGGCCAACGTCCTGACTTTC.